Sequencing of this TCR beta chain was carried out in a study of breast tumors, draining lymph nodes, adjacent tissues. This clonotype was counted at least ten times. Its antigen is not known. The study's findings and limits: Luminal-like breast cancer showed significantly higher tumor–nontumor repertoire similarity than basal-like. The data were judged consistent with most tumor T cells coming from lymph node and expanding in tumor.

Samples came from axillary lymph nodes draining the breast cancer. TCRdb itself ran the multiplex PCR reads through MiXCR, one entry per CDR3 protein. The repertoire consists of about 140,000 distinct CDR3 sequences, with about a fifth occurring once and the leading ten covering just over 2.5%. Looked up from germline, CDR1 is LGHNA and CDR2 is YNFKEQ. V was pared by 0 bases and J by 4 bases, with 4 bases between. The CDR3 extends over 13 amino acids. The TCR comes from a female donor with breast cancer. Some clones in this sample may be carry-over from other donors' samples. The rearrangement uses TRBV4-2 and TRBJ2-1; D is undetermined. The sample taken for sequencing was axillary lymph node tissue. In DNA, the CDR3 is TGTGCCAGCAGCCAAGATGGATACAATGAGCAGTTCTTC. This codes for CASSQDGYNEQFF.